These 15 T cell receptor beta chains originate from one sample sequenced in a study of technical replicates of blood from several donors. Produced via immunoSEQ multiplex PCR; TCRdb's table is partial and in-frame only. The table has about 75,000 clones, approximately 96% seen once. Sequenced: T cells isolated from PBMCs. The receptors come from a human donor in good health.

V and J are TRBV7-3 and TRBJ2-2; D not resolved. The length of the CDR3 is 13 residues. Germline assignment: CDR1 SGHTA and CDR2 FQGTGA. V was cut by 0 bases and J by 6 bases, with 5 bases left in between. CDR3 coding DNA: TGTGCCAGCAGCTTAACAGGAGCCGGGGAGCTGTTTTTT. Amino acids: CASSLTGAGELFF.

This chain connects TRBV9 to TRBJ1-4, with 9 bases identical to TRBD1. CDR3 size: 14 residues. J gave up 7 bases and V 3 bases, and 4 bases lay outside the gene matches. The germline gives CDR1 SGDLS, CDR2 YYNGEE. The CDR3 protein is CASSGDRAGEKLFF. CDR3 bases: TGTGCCAGCAGCGGGGACAGGGCTGGTGAAAAACTGTTTTTT.

The chain recombines TRBV9 with TRBJ2-2; D remains ambiguous. Germline CDR1 SGDLS, CDR2 YYNGEE. CDR3 length equals 12 residues. Trimming shortened V by 4 bases and J by 8 bases, and 9 bases separated the two germline ends. The CDR3 nucleotides are TGTGCCAGCAGCTCCCGCGCGGGGGAGCTGTTTTTT. It translates to CASSSRAGELFF.

Concerning this clone itself: The germline gene is not matched at one end of the junction; a read error may be the cause. The J gene is TRBJ2-4, the V gene TRBV6-9; 9 bases match TRBD1. Germline V gene data show CDR1 as MNHGY and CDR2 as SVAAGI. CDR3 size: 12 residues. The CDR3 sequence is CDRGGPKNIQYF. The CDR3 bases are TGCGACAGGGGGGGTCCCAAAAACATTCAGTACTTC.

This sequence joins TRBV27 and TRBJ1-2; the D is unclear. The V end was cut by 2 bases, the J end by 8 bases, with 15 bases between. Germline CDR1 MNHEY, CDR2 SMNVEV (reference sequence). CDR3 size: 14 residues. Here the CDR3 DNA reads TGTGCCAGCAGTTTAAATGCGGAGCGGTCCGGCTACACCTTC. This encodes CASSLNAERSGYTF.

The J gene is TRBJ1-1, the V gene TRBV29-1; D gene unclear. The germline V and J ends were trimmed by 7 bases and 1 base, with 4 bases remaining between them. The CDR3 has 10 amino acids. Germline CDR1 SQVTM, CDR2 ANQGSEA. CDR3 bases: TGCAGCGCCGGGAACACTGAAGCTTTCTTT. Translation: CSAGNTEAFF.

This clone has just one count. The CDR3 here is CSGGDTGTGGDTQYF. The CDR3 DNA is TGCAGCGGGGGGGATACCGGGACAGGGGGAGATACGCAGTATTTT. The rearrangement links TRBV29-1 to TRBJ2-3; TRBD1 agrees at 11 bases. CDR3 length: 15 residues. Germline values: CDR1 SQVTM, CDR2 ANQGSEA. After removal of 7 bases from V and 5 bases from J, the junction contained 11 bases not matched to a gene.

The V gene is TRBV27, the J gene TRBJ2-7; D gene unclear. The CDR3 length is 13 residues. The ends were cut back, 3 bases at V and 6 bases at J, with 12 bases in the middle. CDR1 and CDR2 from the germline V gene are MNHEY and SMNVEV (reference sequence). The CDR3 is CASSFSGGSEQYF. The DNA of the CDR3 is TGTGCCAGCAGTTTCTCAGGTGGTAGCGAGCAGTACTTC.

A single count supports this clone. The gene calls are TRBV18 and TRBJ2-1; D perhaps matches TRBD2 (6 bases). This CDR3 comprises 13 residues. Germline assignment: CDR1 KGHSH and CDR2 LQKENI. The germline V and J ends were trimmed by 2 bases and 8 bases, with 10 bases remaining between them. CDR3 amino acids: CASSPGGKDEQFF. Written as DNA, the CDR3 is TGTGCCAGCTCACCAGGGGGGAAGGATGAGCAGTTCTTC.

The chain couples TRBV4-1 to TRBJ2-7, with a tentative D call TRBD1 (5 bases). The CDR3 totals 14 residues. The V end lost 0 bases, the J end lost 7 bases, and 13 bases lay between the germline ends. CDR1 and CDR2 (germline): MGHRA, YSYEKL. The chain's CDR3 is CASSQDPRVEEQYF. Written as DNA, the CDR3 is TGCGCCAGCAGCCAAGATCCCAGGGTGGAAGAGCAGTACTTC.

The V and J genes are TRBV9 and TRBJ1-2, with 9 positions matching TRBD1. The length of the CDR3 is 19 residues. The ends lost 3 bases at V and 4 bases at J; junction bases unmatched: 19. The germline V gene has CDR1 SGDLS and CDR2 YYNGEE. The CDR3 spells CASSAVPGTGSVGRYGYTF. The DNA of the CDR3 is TGTGCCAGCAGCGCCGTTCCCGGGACAGGGTCTGTAGGTCGCTATGGCTACACCTTC.

For the CDR3, the DNA is TGTGCCAGCAGCTTAGCGTTTCTGGGCCGGAACACCGGGGAGCTGTTTTTT. Translating gives CASSLAFLGRNTGELFF. The genes are TRBV7-2 and TRBJ2-2; D is undetermined. Germline CDR1 SGHTA, CDR2 FQGNSA. This CDR3 contains 17 residues. Trimming shortened V by 0 bases and J by 1 base, and 12 bases separated the two germline ends.

The chain uses TRBV5-8 and TRBJ1-2; the D is unclear. V was cut by 0 bases and J by 2 bases, with 11 bases left in between. The CDR3 consists of 15 residues. Per germline, CDR1 SGHTS and CDR2 YDEGEE. The CDR3 region is CASSLDGQFNYGYTF. The DNA of the CDR3 is TGTGCCAGCAGCTTGGATGGCCAGTTCAACTATGGCTACACCTTC.

The J gene is TRBJ2-7, the V gene TRBV7-2; tentative D call: TRBD2 (5 bases). V was clipped by 5 bases and J by 7 bases, with 12 bases between them. Germline CDR1 reads SGHTA; CDR2 reads FQGNSA. The CDR3 loop spans 12 amino acids. The CDR3 loop reads CASSLTPGEQYF. The CDR3 nucleotides are TGTGCCAGCAGCCTAACTCCGGGGGAGCAGTACTTC.

This clone was observed a single time. The V and J genes are TRBV28 and TRBJ2-5; tentative D call: TRBD1 (7 bases). V lost 5 bases, J lost 2 bases, and 12 bases lay in between. This CDR3 is built from 14 residues. Germline V CDR1 and CDR2: MDHEN, SYDVKM. The CDR3 coding sequence is TGTGCCAGCAGTCAGGGGGGACGGCAAGAGACCCAGTACTTC. The encoded protein is CASSQGGRQETQYF.